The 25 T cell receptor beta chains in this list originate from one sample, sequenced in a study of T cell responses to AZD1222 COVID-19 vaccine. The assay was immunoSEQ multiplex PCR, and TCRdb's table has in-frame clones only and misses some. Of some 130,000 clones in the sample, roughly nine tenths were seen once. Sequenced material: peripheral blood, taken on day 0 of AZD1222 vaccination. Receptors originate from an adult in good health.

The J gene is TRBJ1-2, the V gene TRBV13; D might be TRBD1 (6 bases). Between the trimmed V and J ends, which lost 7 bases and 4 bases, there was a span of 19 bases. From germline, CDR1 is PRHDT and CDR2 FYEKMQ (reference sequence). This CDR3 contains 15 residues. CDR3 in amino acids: CASTRDKRIGYGYTF. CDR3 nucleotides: TGTGCCAGCACCCGGGACAAACGGATCGGCTATGGCTACACCTTC.

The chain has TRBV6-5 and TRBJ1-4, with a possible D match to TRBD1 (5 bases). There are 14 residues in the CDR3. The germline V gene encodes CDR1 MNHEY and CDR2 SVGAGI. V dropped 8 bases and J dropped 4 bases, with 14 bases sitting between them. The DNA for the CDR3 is TGTGCCAGCGGCAGGGTATCCGGTAATGAAAAACTGTTTTTT. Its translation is CASGRVSGNEKLFF.

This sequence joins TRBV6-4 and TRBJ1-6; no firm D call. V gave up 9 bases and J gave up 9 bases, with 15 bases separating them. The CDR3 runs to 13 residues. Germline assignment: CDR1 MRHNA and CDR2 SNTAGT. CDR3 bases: TGTGCCAGTCGAGTAAACTCAGGTTCACCCCTCCACTTT. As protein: CASRVNSGSPLHF.

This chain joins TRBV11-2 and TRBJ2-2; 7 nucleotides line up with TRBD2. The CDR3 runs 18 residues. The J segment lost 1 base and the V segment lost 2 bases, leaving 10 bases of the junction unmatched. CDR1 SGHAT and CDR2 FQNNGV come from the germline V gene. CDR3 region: CASSLLGAGGWNTGELFF. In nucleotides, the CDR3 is TGTGCCAGCAGCTTATTAGGGGCCGGGGGGTGGAACACCGGGGAGCTGTTTTTT.

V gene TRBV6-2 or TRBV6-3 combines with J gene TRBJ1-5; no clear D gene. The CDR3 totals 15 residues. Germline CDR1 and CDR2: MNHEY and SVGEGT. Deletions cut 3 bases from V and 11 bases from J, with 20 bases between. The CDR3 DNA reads TGTGCCAGCAGTTATGGTCTCCTAAAGTTCTCGGCCCAGCATTTT. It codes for CASSYGLLKFSAQHF.

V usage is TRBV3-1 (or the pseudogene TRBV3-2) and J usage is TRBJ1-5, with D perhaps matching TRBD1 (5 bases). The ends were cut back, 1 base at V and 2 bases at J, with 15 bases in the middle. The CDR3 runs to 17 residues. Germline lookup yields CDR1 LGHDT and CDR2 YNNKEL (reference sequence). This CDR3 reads CASSQGRGAQGNQPQHF. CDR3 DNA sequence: TGTGCCAGCAGCCAAGGACGGGGCGCGCAAGGCAATCAGCCCCAGCATTTT.

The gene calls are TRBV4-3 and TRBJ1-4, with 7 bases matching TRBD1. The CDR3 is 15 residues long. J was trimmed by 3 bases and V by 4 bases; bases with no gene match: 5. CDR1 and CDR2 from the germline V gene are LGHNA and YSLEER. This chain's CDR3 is CASSRIQGSNEKLFF. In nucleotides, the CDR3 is TGCGCCAGCAGCCGAATACAGGGGTCTAATGAAAAACTGTTTTTT.

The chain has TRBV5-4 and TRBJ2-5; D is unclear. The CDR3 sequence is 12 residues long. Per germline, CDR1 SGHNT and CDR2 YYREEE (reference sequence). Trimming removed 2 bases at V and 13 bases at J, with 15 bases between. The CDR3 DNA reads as TGTGCCAGCAGCTTAGAAGGGTTAATAGTGTACTTC. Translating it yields CASSLEGLIVYF.

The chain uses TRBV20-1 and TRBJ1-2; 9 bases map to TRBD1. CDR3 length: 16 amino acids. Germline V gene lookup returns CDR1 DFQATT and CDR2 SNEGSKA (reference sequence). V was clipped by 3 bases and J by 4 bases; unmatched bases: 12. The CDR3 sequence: CSASPGRDRVGYGYTF. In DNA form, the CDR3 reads TGCAGTGCTAGTCCGGGGAGGGACAGGGTTGGCTATGGCTACACCTTC.

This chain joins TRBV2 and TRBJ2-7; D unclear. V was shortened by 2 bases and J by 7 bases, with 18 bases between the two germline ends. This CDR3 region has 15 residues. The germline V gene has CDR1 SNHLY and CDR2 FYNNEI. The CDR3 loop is CASSELSNPPGEQYF. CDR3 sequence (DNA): TGTGCCAGCAGTGAATTATCCAACCCGCCTGGGGAGCAGTACTTC.

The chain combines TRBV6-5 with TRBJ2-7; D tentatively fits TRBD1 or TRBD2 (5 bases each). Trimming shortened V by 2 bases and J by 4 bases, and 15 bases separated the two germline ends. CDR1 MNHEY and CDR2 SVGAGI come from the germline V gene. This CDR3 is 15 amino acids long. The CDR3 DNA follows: TGTGCCAGCAGTTACGGGTCTGGGGGAACTTACGAGCAGTACTTC. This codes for CASSYGSGGTYEQYF.

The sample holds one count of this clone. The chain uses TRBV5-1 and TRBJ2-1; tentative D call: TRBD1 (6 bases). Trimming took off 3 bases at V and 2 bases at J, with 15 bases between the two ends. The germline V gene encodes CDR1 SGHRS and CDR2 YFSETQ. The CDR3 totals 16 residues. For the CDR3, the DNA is TGCGCCAGCAGCTATCGGACAGCGAGTGCCTACAATGAGCAGTTCTTC. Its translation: CASSYRTASAYNEQFF.

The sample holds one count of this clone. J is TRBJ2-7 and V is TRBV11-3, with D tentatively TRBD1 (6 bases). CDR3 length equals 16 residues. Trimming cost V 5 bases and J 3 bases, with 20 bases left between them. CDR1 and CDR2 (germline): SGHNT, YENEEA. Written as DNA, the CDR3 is TGTGCCAGCAGCCCCCCTCGACAGGAGGTTGGCTACGAGCAGTACTTC. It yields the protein CASSPPRQEVGYEQYF.

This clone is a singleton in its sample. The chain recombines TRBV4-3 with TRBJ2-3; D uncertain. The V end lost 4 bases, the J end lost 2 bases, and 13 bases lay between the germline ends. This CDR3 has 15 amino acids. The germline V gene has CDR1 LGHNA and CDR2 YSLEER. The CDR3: CASSPMTGSTDTQYF. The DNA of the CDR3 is TGCGCCAGCAGCCCAATGACTGGATCCACAGATACGCAGTATTTT.

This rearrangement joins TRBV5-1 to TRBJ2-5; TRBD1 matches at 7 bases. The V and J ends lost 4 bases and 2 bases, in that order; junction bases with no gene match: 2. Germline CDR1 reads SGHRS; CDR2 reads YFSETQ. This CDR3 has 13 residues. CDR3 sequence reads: CASSGGQQETQYF. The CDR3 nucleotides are TGCGCCAGCAGCGGGGGACAGCAAGAGACCCAGTACTTC.

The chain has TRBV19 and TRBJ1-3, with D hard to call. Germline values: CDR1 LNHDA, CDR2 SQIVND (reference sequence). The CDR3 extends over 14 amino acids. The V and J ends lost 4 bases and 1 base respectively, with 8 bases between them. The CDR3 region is CASSTGESGNTIYF. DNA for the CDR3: TGTGCCAGTAGTACAGGAGAGTCTGGAAACACCATATATTTT.

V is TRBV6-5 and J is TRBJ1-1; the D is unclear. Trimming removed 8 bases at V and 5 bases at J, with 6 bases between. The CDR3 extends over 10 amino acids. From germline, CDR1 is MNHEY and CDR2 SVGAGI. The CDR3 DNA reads TGTGCCAGCGGACGTACTGAAGCTTTCTTT. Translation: CASGRTEAFF.

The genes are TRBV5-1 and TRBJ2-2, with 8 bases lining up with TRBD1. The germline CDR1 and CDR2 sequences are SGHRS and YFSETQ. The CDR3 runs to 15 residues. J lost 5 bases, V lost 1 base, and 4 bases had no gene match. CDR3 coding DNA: TGCGCCAGCAGCTTGTCAGGGGGCCAAACCGGGGAGCTGTTTTTT. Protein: CASSLSGGQTGELFF. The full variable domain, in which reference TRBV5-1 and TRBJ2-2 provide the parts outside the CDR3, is KAGVTQTPRYLIKTRGQQVTLSCSPISGHRSVSWYQQTPGQGLQFLFEYFSETQRNKGNFPGRFSGRQFSNSRSEMNVSTLELGDSALYLCASSLSGGQTGELFFGEGSRLTVL.

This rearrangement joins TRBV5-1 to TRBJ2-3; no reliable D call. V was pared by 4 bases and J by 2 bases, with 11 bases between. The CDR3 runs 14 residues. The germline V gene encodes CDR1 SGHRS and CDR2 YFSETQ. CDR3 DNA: TGCGCCAGCAGCACCGGACGGCCCACAGATACGCAGTATTTT. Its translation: CASSTGRPTDTQYF.

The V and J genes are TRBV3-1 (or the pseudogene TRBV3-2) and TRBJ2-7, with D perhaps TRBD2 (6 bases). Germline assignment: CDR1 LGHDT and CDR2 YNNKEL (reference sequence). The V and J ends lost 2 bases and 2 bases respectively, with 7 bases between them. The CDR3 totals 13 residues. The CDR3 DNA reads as TGTGCCAGCAGCCAATCGGGGGCCTACGAGCAGTACTTC. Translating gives CASSQSGAYEQYF.

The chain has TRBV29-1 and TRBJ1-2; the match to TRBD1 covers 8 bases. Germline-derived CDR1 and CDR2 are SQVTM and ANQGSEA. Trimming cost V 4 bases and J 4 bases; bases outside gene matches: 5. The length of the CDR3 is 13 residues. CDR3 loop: CSVVGQGLYGYTF. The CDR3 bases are TGCAGCGTTGTAGGACAGGGCCTCTATGGCTACACCTTC.

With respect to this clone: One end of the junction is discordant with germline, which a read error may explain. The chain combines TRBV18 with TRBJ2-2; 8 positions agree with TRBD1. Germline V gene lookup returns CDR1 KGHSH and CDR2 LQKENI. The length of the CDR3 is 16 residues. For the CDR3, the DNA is TGTGCCAGCTCAACACCGACAGGGGCGAACACCGGGGAGCTGTTTTTT. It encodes CASSTPTGANTGELFF. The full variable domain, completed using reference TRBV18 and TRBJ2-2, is NAGVMQNPRHLVRRRGQEARLRCSPMKGHSHVYWYRQLPEEGLKFMVYLQKENIIDESGMPKERFSAEFPKEGPSILRIQQVVRGDSAAYFCASSTPTGANTGELFFGEGSRLTVL.

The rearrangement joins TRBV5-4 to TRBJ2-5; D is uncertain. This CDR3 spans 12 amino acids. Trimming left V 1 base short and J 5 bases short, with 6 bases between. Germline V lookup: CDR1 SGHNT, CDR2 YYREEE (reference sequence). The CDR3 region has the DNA TGTGCCAGCAGCTTGAAGGCTGAGACCCAGTACTTC. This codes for CASSLKAETQYF.

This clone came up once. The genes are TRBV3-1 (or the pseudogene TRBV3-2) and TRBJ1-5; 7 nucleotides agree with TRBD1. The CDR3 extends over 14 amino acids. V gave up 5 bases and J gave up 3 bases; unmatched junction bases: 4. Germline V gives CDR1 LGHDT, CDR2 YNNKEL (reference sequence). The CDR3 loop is CASSSGQINQPQHF. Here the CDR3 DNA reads TGTGCCAGCAGCTCGGGACAGATCAATCAGCCCCAGCATTTT.

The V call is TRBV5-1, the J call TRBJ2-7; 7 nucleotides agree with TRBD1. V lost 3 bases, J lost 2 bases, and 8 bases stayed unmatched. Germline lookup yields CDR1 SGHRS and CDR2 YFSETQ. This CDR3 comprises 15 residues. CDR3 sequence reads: CASSWDSTFTYEQYF. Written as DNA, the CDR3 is TGCGCCAGCAGCTGGGACAGCACTTTCACCTACGAGCAGTACTTC.